This TCR beta chain was captured in a study of blood T cell repertoires in COVID-19. Study-wide background: Italy, Spain and the United States were the sources of the convalescent and acute COVID-19 samples. In each case, the material was cDNA or gDNA derived from T cells, B-cell-depleted T cells, or PBMCs.

As originally analysed: Using reference gene primer amplification, nucleated cell counts were estimated. The protocol was immunoSEQ multiplex PCR, while the TCRdb copy is restricted to in-frame clones and leaves out a portion. V, J and clone size were drawn from that table, and D and trimming were deduced from the DNA. The sample lists over 600,000 clones, about nine tenths occurring once. V shed 5 bases and J shed 5 bases, with 12 bases lying between them. CDR1 and CDR2 (germline): SGHTA, FQGNSA. This CDR3 is 13 amino acids long. J is TRBJ1-2 and V is TRBV7-2; no definite D call. The clonotype comes from a woman in her late teens or twenties with acute or convalescent COVID-19. Sequenced input: peripheral blood. CDR3 protein: CASSRDSLYGYTF. The CDR3 DNA reads as TGTGCCAGCAGCCGGGATTCATTATATGGCTACACCTTC.